This T cell receptor (beta chain) was retrieved from a study of blood T cell repertoires in COVID-19. Recruits, aged roughly 18 to 89 years, lived in approximately 26 US areas. Which cohort a participant joined came from the clinical history participants gave. Recovery meant two consecutive negative NP/OP PCR tests, professional clearance, or resolved symptoms. In the source study's methods: How many nucleated cells were present was estimated from reference gene primer amplification. Only in-frame clones appear in the TCRdb table, and some are missing; sequencing was by immunoSEQ multiplex PCR. For V, J and clone size, that table is used; D and trimming come from the DNA. The table records some 260,000 clones, 65% to 90% of them present only once. Germline loops: CDR1 MNHEY, CDR2 SVGAGI. This CDR3 is built from 14 residues. V gave up 0 bases and J gave up 0 bases, with 5 bases separating them.

This chain joins TRBV6-5 and TRBJ1-2; D remains unclear. This clonotype was sampled from a man in his forties who had recovered from COVID-19. What was sequenced was PBMCs or T cells enriched from blood (not recorded which). CDR3 sequence reads: CASSYSRTNYGYTF. In DNA, the CDR3 is TGTGCCAGCAGTTACTCGCGAACTAACTATGGCTACACCTTC.